This T cell receptor beta chain was recorded in a study of CD4+ T cells in melanoma (dated by TCRdb to 2022 to 2024). Regarding the research as a whole: Neoantigen-specific CD4+ T cells in human melanoma were what the study investigated.

In the case of this clone: Its specific antigen is unknown. It has no much larger one-base neighbor in the sample; base qualities were not kept.

The donors were melanoma patients. Libraries were built with the immunoSEQ multiplex PCR assay. Here the immuneACCESS table is served through TCRdb, limited to in-frame sequences with V and J called. Missing clones are a known gap in these copies; in checked studies unresolved V genes cover under half, and the rest lacks a known reason. In this sample the table shows 9,500 to 13,000 clones, around 64% of which occur a single time. The ten largest clonotypes hold roughly 12% of the sample. As encoded in the germline V gene (reference sequence), CDR1 is SGHNT while CDR2 is YYREEE. V was cut back by 2 bases and J by 8 bases, leaving a gap of 16 bases between them. The CDR3 covers 14 residues, taking in both the cysteine and the phenylalanine. The sequence is cut down to CDR3 DNA, 42 bases in frame from base 1. Points the paper makes about the study in general: Neoantigen-specific CD4+ T cells in melanoma were reported to have a range of differentiation states. The report described a correlation between neoantigen-specific CD4+ T cells and the function of CD8+ T cells, macrophages and B cells.

The rearranged chain carries TRBV5-4 and TRBJ1-2, with no confident D gene call. The material sequenced was cells from a culture (not recorded whether cultured in vitro). The sequence was obtained from a human donor with melanoma. The DNA reads as follows: TGTGCCAGCAGCTTTGATCCGGTTTCGAGCGGCTACACCTTC. Translated, it reads CASSFDPVSSGYTF.